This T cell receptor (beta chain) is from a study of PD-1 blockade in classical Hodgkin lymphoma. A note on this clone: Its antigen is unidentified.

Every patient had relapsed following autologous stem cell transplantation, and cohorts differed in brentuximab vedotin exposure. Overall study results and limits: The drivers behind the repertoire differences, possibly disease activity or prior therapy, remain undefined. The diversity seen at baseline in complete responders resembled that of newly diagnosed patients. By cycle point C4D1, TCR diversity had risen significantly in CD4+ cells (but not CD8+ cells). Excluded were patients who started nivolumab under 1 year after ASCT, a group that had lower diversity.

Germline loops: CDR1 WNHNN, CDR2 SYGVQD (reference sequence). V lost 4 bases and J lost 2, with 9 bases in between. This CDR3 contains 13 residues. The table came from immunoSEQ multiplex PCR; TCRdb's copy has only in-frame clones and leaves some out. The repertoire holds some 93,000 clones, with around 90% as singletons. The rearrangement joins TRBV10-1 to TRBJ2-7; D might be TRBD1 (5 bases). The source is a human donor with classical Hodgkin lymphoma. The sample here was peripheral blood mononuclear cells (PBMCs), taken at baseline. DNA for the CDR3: TGCGCCAGCAGTGGGTACAGGACCTACGAGCAGTACTTC. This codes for CASSGYRTYEQYF.